These 21 T cell receptor beta chains were all obtained from the same sample, sequenced in a study of PD-1 blockade in classical Hodgkin lymphoma. Time point denoted: cycle 4 day 1 (C4D1), after about 6 weeks of nivolumab. Each patient experienced a relapse that followed autologous stem cell transplantation, and brentuximab vedotin exposure varied. Data came from immunoSEQ multiplex PCR; TCRdb stores just in-frame clones and leaves some out. Among around 23,000 clones listed, more than 80% were seen once. The sequencing here drew on peripheral blood mononuclear cells (PBMCs), taken before the fourth cycle of nivolumab. The receptors shown here come from a human donor with classical Hodgkin lymphoma.

The chain employs TRBV7-9 and TRBJ1-4, with TRBD1 as a possible D gene (5 bases). Trimming took off 4 bases at V and 0 bases at J, with 6 bases between the two ends. The CDR3 runs to 14 residues. Germline-derived CDR1 and CDR2 are SEHNR and FQNEAQ (reference sequence). The CDR3: CASSWGATNEKLFF. As DNA, the CDR3 is TGTGCCAGCAGCTGGGGGGCAACTAATGAAAAACTGTTTTTT. The whole variable domain, remainder taken from reference TRBV7-9 and TRBJ1-4, is DTGVSQNPRHKITKRGQNVTFRCDPISEHNRLYWYRQTLGQGPEFLTYFQNEAQLEKSRLLSDRFSAERPKGSFSTLEIQRTEQGDSAMYLCASSWGATNEKLFFGSGTQLSVL.

This chain uses TRBV7-7 with TRBJ2-7; the D gene is possibly TRBD1 (6 bases). V lost 6 bases and J 1 base, leaving 16 bases between the germline ends. In germline, CDR1 is SSHAT, CDR2 FNYEAQ (reference sequence). CDR3 length: 15 residues. CDR3 amino acids: CASSPWQGISYEQYF. The CDR3 DNA follows: TGTGCCAGCAGTCCCTGGCAGGGGATTTCCTACGAGCAGTACTTC.

This chain links TRBV18 with TRBJ2-3; D gene ambiguous. Germline V lookup: CDR1 KGHSH, CDR2 LQKENI. Trimming pared 4 bases from V and 0 bases from J, leaving 5 bases between. There are 13 residues in the CDR3. This CDR3 is CASSHDSTDTQYF. In DNA form, the CDR3 reads TGTGCCAGCTCACACGACAGCACAGATACGCAGTATTTT.

The chain uses TRBV7-3 and TRBJ2-1; D is uncertain. V dropped 0 bases and J dropped 8 bases, with 5 bases sitting between them. This CDR3 region has 12 residues. Germline V gene data show CDR1 as SGHTA and CDR2 as FQGTGA. In nucleotides, the CDR3 is TGTGCCAGCAGCTTAACAGTGCATGAGCAGTTCTTC. Residues: CASSLTVHEQFF.

The chain is built from TRBV5-4 and TRBJ1-2; tentatively, D is TRBD1 (6 bases). This CDR3 has 13 amino acids. V shed 4 bases and J shed 10 bases, with 17 bases lying between them. Germline lookup yields CDR1 SGHNT and CDR2 YYREEE (reference sequence). The CDR3 nucleotides are TGTGCCAGCAGCACCGGGACAACCAACGACTACACCTTC. It translates to CASSTGTTNDYTF.

This rearrangement joins TRBV6-1 to TRBJ2-7; no firm D call. This CDR3 is 14 amino acids long. Germline V gene sequence: CDR1 MNHNS, CDR2 SASEGT. V was shortened by 0 bases and J by 0 bases, with 6 bases between the two germline ends. CDR3 in amino acids: CASSEAPGSYEQYF. CDR3 nucleotides: TGTGCCAGCAGTGAAGCACCAGGCTCCTACGAGCAGTACTTC.

CDR3 amino acids: CASSLFGGRHGDTEAFF. The CDR3 bases are TGTGCCAGCAGTTTATTCGGGGGGCGTCATGGGGACACTGAAGCTTTCTTT. V and J are TRBV28 and TRBJ1-1; possibly TRBD1 for D (6 bases). The V end was cut by 1 base, the J end by 3 bases, with 18 bases between. The CDR3 consists of 17 residues. CDR1 and CDR2 from the germline V gene are MDHEN and SYDVKM.

This chain joins TRBV19 and TRBJ2-2; D remains ambiguous. The CDR3 consists of 13 residues. Germline V gene data show CDR1 as LNHDA and CDR2 as SQIVND (reference sequence). Trimming shortened V by 5 bases and J by 5 bases, and 9 bases separated the two germline ends. The chain's CDR3 is CASSSQVTGELFF. The CDR3 nucleotides are TGTGCCAGTAGTTCCCAGGTTACCGGGGAGCTGTTTTTT.

The chain uses TRBV6-5 and TRBJ1-6; D is undetermined. The CDR3 covers 16 residues. In germline, CDR1 is MNHEY, CDR2 SVGAGI. The V end was cut by 0 bases, the J end by 6 bases, with 12 bases between. The CDR3: CASSYSIRGSNSPLHF. Here the CDR3 DNA reads TGTGCCAGCAGTTACTCGATACGAGGTTCTAATTCACCCCTCCACTTT.

The genes are TRBV4-1 and TRBJ2-5, with D possibly matching TRBD1 (5 bases). The J call may be in error: the DNA end matches TRBJ2-7 better. The CDR3 totals 14 residues. Per the germline V gene, CDR1 is MGHRA and CDR2 is YSYEKL. CDR3 residues: CASSQDPGNYEQYF. DNA of the CDR3: TGCGCCAGCAGCCAAGATCCAGGGAACTACGAGCAGTACTTC.

This clone was recorded a few times. The rearrangement links TRBV6-6 to TRBJ2-1; TRBD2 matches 10 bases. The CDR3 is made up of 16 amino acids. Germline lookup yields CDR1 MNHNY and CDR2 SVGAGI (reference sequence). The junction had 9 bases not matched to a gene; V was cut back by 6 bases and J by 4 bases. CDR3 sequence (DNA): TGTGCCAGCAGCCAAGCGGGAGGGTCTGTATACAATGAGCAGTTCTTC. Translating it yields CASSQAGGSVYNEQFF.

This clone was picked up a small number of times. The rearrangement joins TRBV19 to TRBJ1-2; weak D call: TRBD1 (5 bases). Trimming cost V 6 bases and J 6 bases, with 8 bases left between them. Germline V CDR1 and CDR2: LNHDA, SQIVND (reference sequence). This CDR3 is built from 11 residues. The CDR3 is CASRLGDGYTF. DNA of the CDR3: TGTGCCAGTAGGTTGGGGGATGGCTACACCTTC. The complete variable domain, with remaining parts taken from reference TRBV19 and TRBJ1-2, reads DGGITQSPKYLFRKEGQNVTLSCEQNLNHDAMYWYRQDPGQGLRLIYYSQIVNDFQKGDIAEGYSVSREKKESFPLTVTSAQKNPTAFYLCASRLGDGYTFGSGTRLTVV.

This clone was seen just once. The CDR3 region has the DNA TGTGCCAGCAGCTTAAGGCTGGACACAGATACGCAGTATTTT. Translation gives CASSLRLDTDTQYF. The chain uses TRBV7-6 and TRBJ2-3; D is ambiguous. Germline CDR1 reads SGHVS; CDR2 reads FNYEAQ. The CDR3 runs to 14 residues. Trimming stripped 2 bases from V and 2 bases from J, with 8 bases between.

This chain joins TRBV4-3 and TRBJ1-6; D might be TRBD1 (5 bases). Germline V CDR1 and CDR2: LGHNA, YSLEER. V lost 2 bases and J 6 bases, leaving 14 bases between the germline ends. This CDR3 spans 16 amino acids. The CDR3 loop reads CASSQWLRDPNSPLHF. CDR3 sequence (DNA): TGCGCCAGCAGCCAATGGCTCCGGGACCCTAATTCACCCCTCCACTTT.

The V call is TRBV19, the J call TRBJ2-7, with D perhaps TRBD1 (7 bases). The CDR3 loop spans 16 amino acids. The V gene lost 1 base and the J gene lost 3 bases, with 16 bases spanning the gap. Germline V gene lookup returns CDR1 LNHDA and CDR2 SQIVND (reference sequence). The DNA of the CDR3 is TGTGCCAGTAGTATAGGGAGCAGGGGGGCGTTCTACGAGCAGTACTTC. Protein product: CASSIGSRGAFYEQYF.

V and J are TRBV19 and TRBJ1-2; no clear D. Deletions cut 3 bases from V and 5 bases from J, with 10 bases between. The CDR3 extends over 13 amino acids. CDR1 is LNHDA and CDR2 is SQIVND in the germline V gene (reference sequence). CDR3: CASSIDGRYGYTF. CDR3 DNA sequence: TGTGCCAGTAGTATTGACGGGCGGTATGGCTACACCTTC.

The gene calls are TRBV7-6 and TRBJ1-4; D may be TRBD1 (5 bases). V lost 1 base and J lost 0, with 15 bases in between. The CDR3 loop spans 18 amino acids. Germline CDR1 SGHVS, CDR2 FNYEAQ. CDR3 sequence reads: CASSLGPLGAATNEKLFF. The CDR3 region has the DNA TGTGCCAGCAGCTTAGGACCCCTCGGGGCTGCAACTAATGAAAAACTGTTTTTT.

The rearrangement uses TRBV29-1 and TRBJ1-2; D may be TRBD1 (5 bases). The ends were cut back, 2 bases at V and 5 bases at J, with 9 bases in the middle. The CDR3 loop spans 12 amino acids. In germline, CDR1 is SQVTM, CDR2 ANQGSEA. The CDR3 sequence is CSVERTFYGYTF. In DNA, the CDR3 is TGCAGCGTTGAAAGGACATTTTATGGCTACACCTTC.

The chain joins TRBV30 to TRBJ1-6; D gene uncertain. The CDR3 consists of 13 residues. Germline CDR1 and CDR2: GTSNPN and SVGIG (reference sequence). The V end was cut by 2 bases, the J end by 6 bases, with 8 bases between. CDR3 loop: CAWSRETNSPLHF. In nucleotides, the CDR3 is TGTGCCTGGAGTAGGGAAACTAATTCACCCCTCCACTTT.

The chain recombines TRBV7-8 with TRBJ2-3; tentative D call: TRBD2 (6 bases). Germline assignment: CDR1 SGHVS and CDR2 FQNEAQ. This CDR3 spans 16 amino acids. V lost 0 bases to trimming and J lost 1 base, with 11 bases between them. In nucleotides, the CDR3 is TGTGCCAGCAGCTTAGCTCTAGCGTTGGGCACAGATACGCAGTATTTT. As protein: CASSLALALGTDTQYF.

This clone was counted once. The chain employs TRBV6-1 and TRBJ1-5; no definite D call. Between the trimmed V and J ends, which lost 6 bases and 5 bases, there was a span of 17 bases. CDR1 and CDR2 (germline): MNHNS, SASEGT. CDR3 length equals 15 residues. The CDR3 DNA is TGTGCCAGCAGAAAGGGAAGGGTCAGCCATCAGCCCCAGCATTTT. Its protein product is CASRKGRVSHQPQHF.